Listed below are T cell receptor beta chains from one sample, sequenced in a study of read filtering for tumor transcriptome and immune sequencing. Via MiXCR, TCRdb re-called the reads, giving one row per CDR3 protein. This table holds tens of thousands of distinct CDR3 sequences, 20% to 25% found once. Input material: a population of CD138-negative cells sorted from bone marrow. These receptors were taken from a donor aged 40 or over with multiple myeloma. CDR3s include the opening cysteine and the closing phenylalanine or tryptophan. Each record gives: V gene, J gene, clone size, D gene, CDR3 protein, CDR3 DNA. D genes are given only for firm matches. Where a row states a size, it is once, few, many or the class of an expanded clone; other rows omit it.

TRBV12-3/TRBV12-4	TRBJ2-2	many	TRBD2	CASSPRAGGLTGELFF	TGTGCCAGCAGTCCCAGGGCGGGGGGGCTAACCGGGGAGCTGTTTTTT
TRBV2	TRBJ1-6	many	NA	CASSETNPTPQSPLHF	TGTGCCAGCAGTGAAACTAACCCTACACCCCAATCACCCCTCCACTTT
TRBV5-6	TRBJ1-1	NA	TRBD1	CASSSRQGAPNTEAFF	TGTGCCAGCAGTTCTCGACAGGGGGCCCCGAACACTGAAGCTTTCTTT
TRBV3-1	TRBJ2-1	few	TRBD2	CASSQLGLAGQFF	TGTGCCAGCAGCCAACTTGGACTAGCGGGACAGTTCTTC
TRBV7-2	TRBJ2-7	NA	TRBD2	CASSLTSGGYSYEQYF	TGTGCCAGCAGCCTGACTAGCGGGGGTTACTCCTACGAGCAGTACTTC
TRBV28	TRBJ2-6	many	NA	CASSNQGTINVLTF	TGTGCCAGCAGTAATCAGGGAACTATCAACGTCCTGACTTTC
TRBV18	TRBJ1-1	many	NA	CASSPNPNIGTEAFF	TGTGCCAGCTCACCTAACCCCAACATAGGGACTGAAGCTTTCTTT
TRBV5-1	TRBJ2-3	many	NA	CASSLAGGGSDTQYF	TGCGCCAGCAGCTTGGCGGGCGGGGGCTCAGATACGCAGTATTTT
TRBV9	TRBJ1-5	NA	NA	CASSALGGDQPQHF	TGTGCCAGCAGCGCCCTCGGGGGGGACCAGCCCCAGCATTTT
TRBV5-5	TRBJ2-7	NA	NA	CASSQGPGTGYEQYF	TGTGCCAGCAGCCAAGGGCCGGGTACCGGGTACGAGCAGTACTTC
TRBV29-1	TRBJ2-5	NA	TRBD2	CSVEDPSGGAWETQYF	TGCAGCGTTGAAGACCCTAGCGGGGGGGCCTGGGAGACCCAGTACTTC
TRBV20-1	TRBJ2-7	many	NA	CSATAVSYEQYF	TGCAGTGCTACGGCGGTCTCCTACGAGCAGTACTTC
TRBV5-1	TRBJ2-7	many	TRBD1	CASSLRDREGEQYF	TGCGCCAGCAGCTTAAGGGACAGGGAAGGGGAGCAGTACTTC
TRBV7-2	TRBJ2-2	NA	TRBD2	CASSLVSSGGRRELFF	TGTGCCAGCAGCTTAGTGTCCAGCGGGGGCCGCCGGGAGCTGTTTTTT
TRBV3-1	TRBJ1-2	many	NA	CASEGQNYGYTF	TGTGCCAGCGAGGGGCAGAACTATGGCTACACCTTC
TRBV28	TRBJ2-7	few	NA	CASSLDDGNYEQYF	TGTGCCAGCAGTTTAGACGACGGGAACTACGAGCAGTACTTC
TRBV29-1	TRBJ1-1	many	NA	CSVEVVGTEAFF	TGCAGCGTTGAGGTTGTTGGGACTGAAGCTTTCTTT
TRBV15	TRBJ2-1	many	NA	CATSRVTGRGYNEQFF	TGTGCCACCAGCAGAGTAACGGGCAGGGGATACAATGAGCAGTTCTTC
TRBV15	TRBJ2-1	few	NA	CATSSDSSLSYNEQFF	TGTGCCACCAGCAGCGACTCTAGCCTCTCCTACAATGAGCAGTTCTTC
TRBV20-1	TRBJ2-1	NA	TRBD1	CSAQKEGRGLGEQFF	TGCAGTGCACAGAAGGAGGGCAGGGGGCTTGGTGAGCAGTTCTTC
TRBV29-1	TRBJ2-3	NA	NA	CSVGRGIDTQYF	TGCAGCGTTGGAAGGGGAATCGATACGCAGTATTTT
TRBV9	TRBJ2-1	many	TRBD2	CASSVSGGGPRDEQFF	TGTGCCAGCAGCGTATCTGGCGGGGGACCTAGGGATGAGCAGTTCTTC
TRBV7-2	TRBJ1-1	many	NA	CASSLGVGLMNTEAFF	TGTGCCAGCAGCTTGGGGGTTGGTTTAATGAACACTGAAGCTTTCTTT
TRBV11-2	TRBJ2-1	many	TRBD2	CASSPTPLAGAKRGEQFF	TGTGCCAGCAGTCCGACCCCCTTAGCGGGGGCGAAACGGGGTGAGCAGTTCTTC
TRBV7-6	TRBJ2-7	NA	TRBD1	CAGSLEGTGTYEQYF	TGCGCCGGCAGCTTAGAGGGGACAGGGACCTACGAGCAGTACTTC
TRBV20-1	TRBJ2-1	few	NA	CSARSTDEQFF	TGCAGTGCTAGATCGACGGATGAGCAGTTCTTC
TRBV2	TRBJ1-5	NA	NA	CASSESMSNQPQHF	TGTGCCAGCAGTGAAAGTATGAGCAATCAGCCCCAGCATTTT
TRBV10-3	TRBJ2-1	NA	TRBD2	CAISESRRGGNEQFF	TGTGCCATCAGCGAGTCTAGACGGGGGGGTAATGAGCAGTTCTTC
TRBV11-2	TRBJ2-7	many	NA	CASSLARWRTKDGVQYF	TGTGCCAGCAGCTTAGCCAGGTGGAGGACCAAGGATGGGGTGCAGTACTTC
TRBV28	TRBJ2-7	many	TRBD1	CASRTRGRGIHEQYF	TGTGCCAGCAGGACCCGGGGCAGGGGGATCCACGAGCAGTACTTC
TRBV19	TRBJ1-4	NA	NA	CASSRTKTNEKLFF	TGTGCCAGTAGTAGAACGAAAACTAATGAAAAACTGTTTTTT
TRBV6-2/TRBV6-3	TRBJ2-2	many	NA	CASRVGAGELFF	TGTGCCAGCAGGGTGGGAGCCGGGGAGCTGTTTTTT
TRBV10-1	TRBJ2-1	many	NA	CASSEDTYNEQFF	TGCGCCAGCAGTGAGGACACCTACAATGAGCAGTTCTTC
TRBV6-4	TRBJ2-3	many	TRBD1	CASSDSGQGAADTQYF	TGTGCCAGCAGTGACTCAGGACAGGGGGCTGCAGATACGCAGTATTTT
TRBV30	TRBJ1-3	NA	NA	CAWSVRPCSGNTIYF	TGTGCCTGGAGTGTTCGACCGTGCTCTGGAAACACCATATATTTT
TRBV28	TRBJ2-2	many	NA	CASTGETGELFF	TGTGCCAGCACCGGGGAAACCGGGGAGCTGTTTTTT
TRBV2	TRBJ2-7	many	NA	CASSVGGPYEQYF	TGTGCCAGCAGTGTAGGCGGCCCCTACGAGCAGTACTTC